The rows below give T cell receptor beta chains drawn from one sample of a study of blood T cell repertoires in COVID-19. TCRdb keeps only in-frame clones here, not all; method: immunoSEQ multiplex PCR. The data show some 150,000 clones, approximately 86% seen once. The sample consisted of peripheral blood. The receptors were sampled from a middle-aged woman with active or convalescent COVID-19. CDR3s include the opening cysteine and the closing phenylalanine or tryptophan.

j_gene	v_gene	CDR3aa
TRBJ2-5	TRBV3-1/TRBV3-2	CASSQSAGFGETQYF
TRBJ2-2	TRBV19	CASSIKTSTGELFF
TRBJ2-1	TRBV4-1	CASSILGVTQFF
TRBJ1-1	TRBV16	CASSSQGARTEAFF
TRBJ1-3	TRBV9	CASSKFSSGNTIYF
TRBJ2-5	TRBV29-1	CSVSGAYQETQYF
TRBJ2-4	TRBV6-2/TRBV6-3	CASSYPRGGVSNIQYF
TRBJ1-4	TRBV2	CASRMISAGEKLFF
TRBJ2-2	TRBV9	CASSVEGRLGGGTGELFF
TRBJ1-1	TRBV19	CASSMGGRVVERGAIPNTEAFF
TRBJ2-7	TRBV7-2	CASSGDRSPYEQYF
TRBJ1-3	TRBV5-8	CASGGMRTGGNTIYF
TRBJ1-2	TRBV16	CASSQSLDSPYGYTF
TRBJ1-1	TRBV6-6	CASSAGQREAFF
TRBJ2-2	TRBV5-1	CASSPSGQGRLWADTGELFF
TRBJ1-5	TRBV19	CAASGGFSNQPQHF
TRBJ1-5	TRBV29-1	CSVGLGVNQPQHF
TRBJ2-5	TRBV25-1	CASSERGKETQYF
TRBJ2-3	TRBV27	CASSLSDTGQYTDTQYF
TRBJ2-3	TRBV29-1	CSVSPSGRSTDTQYF
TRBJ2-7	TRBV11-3	CASSLGTGAYEQYF
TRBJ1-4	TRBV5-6	CASSPSPRDRVEKLFF
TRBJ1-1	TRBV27	CASSWAGGRTEAFF
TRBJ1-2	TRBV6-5	CASSYARGRDGYTF
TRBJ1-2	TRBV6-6	CAGSGETNYGYTF
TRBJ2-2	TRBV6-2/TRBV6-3	CASSSTRSGRTGELFF
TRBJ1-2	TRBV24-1	CATSQANRGHGYTF
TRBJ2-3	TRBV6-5	CVSHRGPRADTQYF
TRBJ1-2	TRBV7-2	CASSPQGPYGYTF
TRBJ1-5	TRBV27	CASSPPGRGQPQHF